This T cell receptor beta chain was sequenced in a study of sequential checkpoint blockade in melanoma. The overall study: First-line arms were nivolumab then ipilimumab, or the reverse, randomized 1:1. Each arm's sequence ended with maintenance nivolumab.

V lost 6 bases, J lost 1 base, and 13 bases lay in between. Per the germline V gene, CDR1 is SNHLY and CDR2 is FYNNEI. This CDR3 has 14 residues. This clone has only one observation. The method was immunoSEQ multiplex PCR; TCRdb's version includes in-frame clones alone and lacks a portion of them. The profile shows roughly 34,000 clones, 75% to 90% of them singletons. Noted treatment: randomized to nivolumab then ipilimumab (arm A) or the reverse (arm B). Sorted cells were live CD3+CD8+, lacking CD19 and CD56, from PBMCs. This receptor was identified in a human donor with melanoma. This specimen was CD8+ T cells sorted from blood (inferred from file names), taken from a patient given nivolumab and ipilimumab in sequence. This chain uses TRBV2 with TRBJ2-7; weak D call: TRBD2 (6 bases). For the CDR3, the DNA is TGTGCCAGCAGGGAACGGGACTTATCCTACGAGCAGTACTTC. This encodes CASRERDLSYEQYF.